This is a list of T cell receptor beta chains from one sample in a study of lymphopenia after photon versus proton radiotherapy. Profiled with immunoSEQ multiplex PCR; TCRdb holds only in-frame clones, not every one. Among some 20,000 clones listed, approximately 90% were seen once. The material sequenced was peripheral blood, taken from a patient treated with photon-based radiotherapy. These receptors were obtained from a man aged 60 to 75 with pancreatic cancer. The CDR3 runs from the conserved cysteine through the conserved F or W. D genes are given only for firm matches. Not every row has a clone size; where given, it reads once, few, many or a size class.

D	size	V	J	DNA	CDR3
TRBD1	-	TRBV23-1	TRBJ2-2	TGCGCCAGCAAACATTTCCGACAGGGGCCCGGGGAGCTGTTTTTT	CASKHFRQGPGELFF
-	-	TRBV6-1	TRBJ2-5	TGTGCCAGCAGCCTTGTTAGGACCGTCCAAGAGACCCAGTACTTC	CASSLVRTVQETQYF
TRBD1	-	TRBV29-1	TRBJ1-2	TGCAGCGTTGGCCGGGACAGGGCCTTTAGTTATGGCTACACCTTC	CSVGRDRAFSYGYTF
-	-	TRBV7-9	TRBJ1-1	TGTGCCAGCAGCTTAGCGGGTACGAACACTAAAGCTTTCTTT	CASSLAGTNTKAFF
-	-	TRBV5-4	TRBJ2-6	TGTGCCAGCGAGACCTGCACCAGACAAAGTCGGGCCAACGTCCTGACTTTC	CASETCTRQSRANVLTF
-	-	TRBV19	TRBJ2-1	TGTGCCAGTAGTATATGGACGGGACTTGATAATGAGCAGTTCTTC	CASSIWTGLDNEQFF
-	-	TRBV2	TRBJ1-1	TGTGCCAGCAGTCCAGACAGGTCATATAGTGAAGCTTTCTTT	CASSPDRSYSEAFF
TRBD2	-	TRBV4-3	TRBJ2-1	TGCGCCAGCAGCTTCCGGACTAGCGGGCCTTACAATGAGCAGTTCTTC	CASSFRTSGPYNEQFF
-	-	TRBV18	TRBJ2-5	TGTGCCAGCTCACCACCGTCCCAGAACCAAGAGACCCAGTACTTC	CASSPPSQNQETQYF
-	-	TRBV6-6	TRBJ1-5	TGTGCCAGCACCGGGGTGAATAATCAGCCCCAGCATTTT	CASTGVNNQPQHF
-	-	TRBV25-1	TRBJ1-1	TGTGCCAGCAGTGTTCACGGCGCGGGCACTGAAGCTTTCTTT	CASSVHGAGTEAFF
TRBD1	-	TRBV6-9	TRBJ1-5	TGTGCCAGCAGGAAACAGGGGAAGGGTCAGCCCCAGCATTTT	CASRKQGKGQPQHF
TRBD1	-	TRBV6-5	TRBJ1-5	TGTGCCAGCAGTCGACAGGGGGGCAATCAGCCCCAGCATTTT	CASSRQGGNQPQHF
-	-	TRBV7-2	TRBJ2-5	TGTGCCAGCAGCCCGGAGGCGGGCTGGTACCAAGAGACCCAGTACTTC	CASSPEAGWYQETQYF
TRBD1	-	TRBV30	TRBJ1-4	TGTGCCTGGAGTAGCCCCGAAGACAGGGGGCGTCTAAGGGGATTAGAAAAACTGTTTTTT	CAWSSPEDRGRLRGLEKLFF
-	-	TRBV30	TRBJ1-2	TGTGCCTGGGGGCCGGGACCCTATTATGGCTACACCTTC	CAWGPGPYYGYTF
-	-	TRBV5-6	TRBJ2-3	TGTGCCAGCAGCTTTTTGGCTGATACGCAGTATTTT	CASSFLADTQYF
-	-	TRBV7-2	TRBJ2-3	TGTGCCAGCAGCGCCCCCCCGGCGGATACGCAGTATTTT	CASSAPPADTQYF
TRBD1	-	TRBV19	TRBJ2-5	TGTGCCAGTAGTTCGGGACAGGTCGCAGGGGAGACCCAGTACTTC	CASSSGQVAGETQYF
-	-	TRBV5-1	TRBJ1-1	TGCGCCAGCCACAGGGCTGGAACTGAAGCTTTCTTT	CASHRAGTEAFF
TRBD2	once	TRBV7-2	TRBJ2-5	TGTGCCAGCAGCTATAGCGGGGCTCGTGCAGAGACCCAGTACTTC	CASSYSGARAETQYF
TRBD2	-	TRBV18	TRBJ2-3	TGTGCCAGCTCACCTCCAGCTCGAGCGGGGGGGAATACGCAGTATTTT	CASSPPARAGGNTQYF
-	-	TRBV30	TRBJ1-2	TGTGCCTGGAGCGGCAGGGGAGCGAACTATGGCTACACCTTC	CAWSGRGANYGYTF
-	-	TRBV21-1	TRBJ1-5	TGTGCCAGCAGCGAACGGCTTAGTTTTAGCAATCAGCCCCAGCATTTT	CASSERLSFSNQPQHF
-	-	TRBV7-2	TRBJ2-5	TGTGCCAGCAGCCGCAAAGGGGAGACCCAGTACTTC	CASSRKGETQYF
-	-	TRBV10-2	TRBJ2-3	TGCGCCAGCAGCGCCGGGAGCCGCACAGATACGCAGTATTTT	CASSAGSRTDTQYF
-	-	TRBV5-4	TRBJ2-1	TGTGCCAGCAGCTTGGCCGCGCGGGGATATGCCAATGAGCAGTTCTTC	CASSLAARGYANEQFF
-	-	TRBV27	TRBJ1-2	TGTGCCAGCACCGCCCAAATAGGGGATTTGAGAGGCTACACCTTC	CASTAQIGDLRGYTF
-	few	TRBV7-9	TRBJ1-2	TGTGCCAGCAGCTTACGCGGGGGGTATGGCTACACCTTC	CASSLRGGYGYTF
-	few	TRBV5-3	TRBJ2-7	TGTGCCAGAAGCTTGGGAGGCCCAAGGAAGCAGTACTTC	CARSLGGPRKQYF
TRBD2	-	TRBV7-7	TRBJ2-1	TGTGCCAGCAGCGTTGCCCTTTCTAGCGGGGGGGCCTATGAGCAGTTCTTC	CASSVALSSGGAYEQFF
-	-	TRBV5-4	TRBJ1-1	TGTGCCAGCAGCTTGATCTTGGCACAGGGTGAAGCTTTCTTT	CASSLILAQGEAFF
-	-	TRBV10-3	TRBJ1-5	TGTGCCATCAGTGAGGCTCAGGACAGCAATAGCAATCAGCCCCAGCATTTT	CAISEAQDSNSNQPQHF
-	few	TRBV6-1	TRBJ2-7	TGTGCCAGCAGTGATTTGTCTTCTTGGTACTTC	CASSDLSSWYF
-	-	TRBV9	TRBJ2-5	TGTGCCAGCAGCGTAGATAGAGGGGGTCAAGAGACCCAGTACTTC	CASSVDRGGQETQYF
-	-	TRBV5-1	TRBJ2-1	TGCGCCAGCAGCTTGTCCGGGGTTGAGTACAATGAGCAGTTCTTC	CASSLSGVEYNEQFF
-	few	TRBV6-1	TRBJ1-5	TGTGCCAGCAGTGAAACGAGGTCCCCAAGTCAGCCCCAGCATTTT	CASSETRSPSQPQHF
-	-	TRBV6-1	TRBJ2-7	TGTGCCAGCAGTGAAGCGCTACAGATGTCCGGCGAGCAGTACTTC	CASSEALQMSGEQYF
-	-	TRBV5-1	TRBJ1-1	TGCGCCAGCAGCTTGGTAGAGTTCGCGGAAGCTTTCTTT	CASSLVEFAEAFF
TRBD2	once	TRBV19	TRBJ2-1	TGTGCCAGTAGCAGACTAGCGGGGGAGATATACAATGAGCAGTTCTTC	CASSRLAGEIYNEQFF
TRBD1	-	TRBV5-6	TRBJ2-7	TGTGTCAGCAGCTGGCGACAGGGGGGTACCTACGAGCAGTACTTC	CVSSWRQGGTYEQYF
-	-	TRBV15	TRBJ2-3	TGTGCCACCAGCAGAGAAACTGCCTATGGGGATACGCAGTATTTT	CATSRETAYGDTQYF
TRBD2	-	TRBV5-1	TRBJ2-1	TGCGCCAGCAGCCCGCGGACTAGCGGGGGGGGCAATGAGCAGTTCTTC	CASSPRTSGGGNEQFF
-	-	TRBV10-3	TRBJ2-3	TGTGCCATCAGTGAGATGTTTCCGAGGACAGATACGCAGTATTTT	CAISEMFPRTDTQYF
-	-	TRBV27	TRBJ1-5	TGTGCCAGCAGTCCTAATTATAGCAATCAGCCCCAGCATTTT	CASSPNYSNQPQHF
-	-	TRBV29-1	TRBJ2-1	TGCAGCGTTGAACTCAGGCGCTTTGGCAATGAGCAGTTCTTC	CSVELRRFGNEQFF
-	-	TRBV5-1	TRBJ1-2	TGCGCCAGCAGCTTGACAGGAGGGAACTATGGCTACACCTTC	CASSLTGGNYGYTF
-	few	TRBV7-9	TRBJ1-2	TGTGCCAGCAGCTTCGCAGGGTATGGCTACACCTTC	CASSFAGYGYTF
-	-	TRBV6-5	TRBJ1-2	TGTGCCAGCAGTGCTGACAGCGCAAGAGGCTACACCTTC	CASSADSARGYTF
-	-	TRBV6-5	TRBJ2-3	TGTGCCAGCAGTTATAGTCGACGGAACACAGATACGCAGTATTTT	CASSYSRRNTDTQYF
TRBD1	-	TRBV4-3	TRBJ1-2	TGCGCCAGCAGCCAATCGTGGACAGGAAAATCTTATGGCTACACCTTC	CASSQSWTGKSYGYTF
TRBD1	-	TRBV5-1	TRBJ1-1	TGCGCCAGCACCCGAGGGACAGGGGGCACTGAAGCTTTCTTT	CASTRGTGGTEAFF
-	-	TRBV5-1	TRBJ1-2	TGCGCCAGCAGCTCACGGGGGGAACACACGACGGATGATGGCTACACCTTC	CASSSRGEHTTDDGYTF
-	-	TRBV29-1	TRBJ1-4	TGCAGCGTAAACAAACGCCCTAATGAAAAACTGTTTTTT	CSVNKRPNEKLFF
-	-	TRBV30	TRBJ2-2	TGTGCCTGGAGGAGACAGTGGGCTAGTAGTCGGTCCGGGGAGCTGTTTTTT	CAWRRQWASSRSGELFF
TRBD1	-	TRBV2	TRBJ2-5	TGTGCCAGCAGTAGGAGACAGGGGGCGGGTAAGACCCAGTACTTC	CASSRRQGAGKTQYF
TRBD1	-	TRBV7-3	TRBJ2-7	TGTGCCAGCAGCAGTGGACAGGGGCCCGACGAGCAGTACTTC	CASSSGQGPDEQYF
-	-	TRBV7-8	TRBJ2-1	TGTGCCAGCAGCTCCCGCGGGACAGTCGACAATGAGCAGTTCTTC	CASSSRGTVDNEQFF
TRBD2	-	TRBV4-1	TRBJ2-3	TGCGCCAGCAGCCATCCCTCCTTGCGGGGGGGGAGAGGCACAGATACGCAGTATTTT	CASSHPSLRGGRGTDTQYF